The sample holds one count of the clone carrying this T cell receptor (beta chain). Only in-frame clones appear in the TCRdb table, and some are missing; sequencing was by immunoSEQ multiplex PCR. The sample consists of approximately 58,000 clones, approximately 90% of them appearing once. The record originates from a study of T cell changes during pregnancy in multiple sclerosis. Trimming took 4 bases from V and 4 from J, leaving 8 bases between them. CDR3 size: 12 residues. The germline gives CDR1 LNHDA, CDR2 SQIVND (reference sequence). The clonotype originates from a female donor in good health, enrolled as a control in a pregnancy study. The input for sequencing was peripheral blood, taken in the second trimester of pregnancy. The chain has TRBV19 and TRBJ2-7; TRBD1 might be the D (6 bases). CDR3 residues: CASSTDRYEQYF. The CDR3 DNA is TGTGCCAGTAGTACCGACAGGTACGAGCAGTACTTC.